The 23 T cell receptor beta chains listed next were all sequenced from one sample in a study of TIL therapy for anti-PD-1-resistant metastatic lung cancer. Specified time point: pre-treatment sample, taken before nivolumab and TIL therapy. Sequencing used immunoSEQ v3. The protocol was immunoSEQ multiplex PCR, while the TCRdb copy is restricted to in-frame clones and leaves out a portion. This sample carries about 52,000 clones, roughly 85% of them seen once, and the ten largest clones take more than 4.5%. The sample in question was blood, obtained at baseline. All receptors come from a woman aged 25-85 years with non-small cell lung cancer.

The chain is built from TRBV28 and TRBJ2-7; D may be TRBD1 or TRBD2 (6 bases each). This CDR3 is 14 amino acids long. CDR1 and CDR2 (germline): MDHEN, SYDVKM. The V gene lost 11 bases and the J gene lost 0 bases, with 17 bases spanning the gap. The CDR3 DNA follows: TGTGCCGCGGCCGGCGGGACAATCTCCTACGAGCAGTACTTC. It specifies CAAAGGTISYEQYF. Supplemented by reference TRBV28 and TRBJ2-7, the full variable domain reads DVKVTQSSRYLVKRTGEKVFLECVQDMDHENMFWYRQDPGLGLRLIYFSYDVKMKEKGDIPEGYSVSREKKERFSLILESASTNQTSMYLCAAAGGTISYEQYFGPGTRLTVT.

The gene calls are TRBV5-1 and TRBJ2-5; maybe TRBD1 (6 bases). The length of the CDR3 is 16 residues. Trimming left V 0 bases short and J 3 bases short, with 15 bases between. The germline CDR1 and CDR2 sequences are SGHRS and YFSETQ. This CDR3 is CASSLGSQGIKETQYF. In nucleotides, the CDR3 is TGCGCCAGCAGCTTGGGGTCGCAGGGGATTAAAGAGACCCAGTACTTC.

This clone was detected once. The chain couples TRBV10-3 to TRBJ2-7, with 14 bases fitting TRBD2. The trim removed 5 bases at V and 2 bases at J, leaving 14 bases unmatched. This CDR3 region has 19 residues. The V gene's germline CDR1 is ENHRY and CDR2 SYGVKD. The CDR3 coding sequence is TGTGCCATCAGTAGACTAGCGGGAGGGCCCTCGGCAGGGCCCTACGAGCAGTACTTC. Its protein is CAISRLAGGPSAGPYEQYF.

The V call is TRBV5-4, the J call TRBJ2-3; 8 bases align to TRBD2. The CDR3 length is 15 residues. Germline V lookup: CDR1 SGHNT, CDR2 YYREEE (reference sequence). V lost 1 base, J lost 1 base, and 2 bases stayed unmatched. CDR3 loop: CASSLPGGGTDTQYF. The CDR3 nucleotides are TGTGCCAGCAGCTTGCCGGGGGGGGGCACAGATACGCAGTATTTT.

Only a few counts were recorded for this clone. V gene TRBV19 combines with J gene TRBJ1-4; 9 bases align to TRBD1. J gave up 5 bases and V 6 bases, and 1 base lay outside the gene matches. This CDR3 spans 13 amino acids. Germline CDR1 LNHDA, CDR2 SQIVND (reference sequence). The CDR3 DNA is TGTGCCAGTAGAGGACAGGGGAATGAAAAACTGTTTTTT. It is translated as CASRGQGNEKLFF.

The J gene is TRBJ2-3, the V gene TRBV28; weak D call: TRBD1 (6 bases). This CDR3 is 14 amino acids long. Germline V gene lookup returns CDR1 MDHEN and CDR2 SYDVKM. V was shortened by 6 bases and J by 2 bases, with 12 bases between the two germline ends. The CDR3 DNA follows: TGTGCCAGCAGCCTCCGGGACACCACAGATACGCAGTATTTT. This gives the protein CASSLRDTTDTQYF.

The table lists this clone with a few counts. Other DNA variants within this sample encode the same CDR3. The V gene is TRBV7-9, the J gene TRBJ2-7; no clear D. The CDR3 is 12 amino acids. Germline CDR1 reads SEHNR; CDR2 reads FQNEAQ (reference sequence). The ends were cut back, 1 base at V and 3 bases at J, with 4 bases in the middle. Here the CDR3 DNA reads TGTGCCAGCAGCTTAGGGAGCTACGAGCAGTACTTC. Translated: CASSLGSYEQYF.

CDR3 amino acids: CASSSGLGTQETQYF. The CDR3 region has the DNA TGTGCCAGTAGCTCGGGACTTGGCACCCAAGAGACCCAGTACTTC. This chain uses TRBV19 with TRBJ2-5; TRBD2 might be the D (6 bases). The CDR3 spans 15 residues. Germline V gives CDR1 LNHDA, CDR2 SQIVND (reference sequence). V was cut by 6 bases and J by 1 base, with 15 bases left in between. Complete variable domain (other parts from reference TRBV19 and TRBJ2-5): DGGITQSPKYLFRKEGQNVTLSCEQNLNHDAMYWYRQDPGQGLRLIYYSQIVNDFQKGDIAEGYSVSREKKESFPLTVTSAQKNPTAFYLCASSSGLGTQETQYFGPGTRLLVL.

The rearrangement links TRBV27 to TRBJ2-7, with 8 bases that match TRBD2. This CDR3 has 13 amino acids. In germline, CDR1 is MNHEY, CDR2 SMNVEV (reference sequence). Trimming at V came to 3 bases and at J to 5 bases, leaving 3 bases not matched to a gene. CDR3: CASSFREGDEQYF. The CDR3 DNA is TGTGCCAGCAGTTTCCGGGAGGGGGACGAGCAGTACTTC.

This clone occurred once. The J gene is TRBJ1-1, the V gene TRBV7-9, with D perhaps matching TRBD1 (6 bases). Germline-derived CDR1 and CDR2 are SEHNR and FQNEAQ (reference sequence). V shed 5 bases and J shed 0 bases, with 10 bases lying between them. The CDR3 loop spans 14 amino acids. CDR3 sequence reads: CASSPGQLNTEAFF. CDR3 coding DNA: TGTGCCAGCAGCCCTGGACAGTTGAACACTGAAGCTTTCTTT.

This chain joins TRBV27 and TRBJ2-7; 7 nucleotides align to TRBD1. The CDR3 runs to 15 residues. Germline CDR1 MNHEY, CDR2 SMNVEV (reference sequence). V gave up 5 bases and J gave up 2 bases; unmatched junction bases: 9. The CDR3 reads CASSPDRAETYEQYF. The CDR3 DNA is TGTGCCAGCAGTCCTGACAGGGCAGAGACCTACGAGCAGTACTTC.

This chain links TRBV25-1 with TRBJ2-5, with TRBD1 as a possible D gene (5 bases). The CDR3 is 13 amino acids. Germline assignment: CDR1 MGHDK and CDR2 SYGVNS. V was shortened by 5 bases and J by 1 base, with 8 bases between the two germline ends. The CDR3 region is CASSRRAQETQYF. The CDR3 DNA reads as TGTGCCAGCAGTCGCAGGGCCCAAGAGACCCAGTACTTC.

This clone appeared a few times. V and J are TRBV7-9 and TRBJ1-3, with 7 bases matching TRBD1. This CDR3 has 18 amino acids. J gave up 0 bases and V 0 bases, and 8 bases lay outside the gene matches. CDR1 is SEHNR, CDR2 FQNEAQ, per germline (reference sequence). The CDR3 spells CASSLANRGSLSGNTIYF. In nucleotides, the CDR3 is TGTGCCAGCAGCTTAGCAAACAGGGGTTCTCTCTCTGGAAACACCATATATTTT.

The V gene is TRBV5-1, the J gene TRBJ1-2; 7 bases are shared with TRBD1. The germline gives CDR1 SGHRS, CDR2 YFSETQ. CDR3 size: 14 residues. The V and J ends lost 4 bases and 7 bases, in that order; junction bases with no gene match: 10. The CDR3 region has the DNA TGCGCCAGCAGCCCAATGACAGGGATAGGTGGCTACACCTTC. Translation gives CASSPMTGIGGYTF.

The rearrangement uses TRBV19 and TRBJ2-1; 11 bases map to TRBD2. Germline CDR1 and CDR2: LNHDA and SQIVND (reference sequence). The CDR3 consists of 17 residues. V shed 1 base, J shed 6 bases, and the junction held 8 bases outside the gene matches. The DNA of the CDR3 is TGTGCCAGTAGTATAGTGGGGGGACTAGCGGTAGCCAATGAGCAGTTCTTC. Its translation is CASSIVGGLAVANEQFF. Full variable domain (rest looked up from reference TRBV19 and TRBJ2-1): DGGITQSPKYLFRKEGQNVTLSCEQNLNHDAMYWYRQDPGQGLRLIYYSQIVNDFQKGDIAEGYSVSREKKESFPLTVTSAQKNPTAFYLCASSIVGGLAVANEQFFGPGTRLTVL.

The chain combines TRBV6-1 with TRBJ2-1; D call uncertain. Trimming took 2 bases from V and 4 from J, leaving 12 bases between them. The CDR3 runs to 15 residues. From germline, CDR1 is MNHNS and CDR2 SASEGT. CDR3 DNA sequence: TGTGCCAGCAGTGAACAGGTCTTTGGATACAATGAGCAGTTCTTC. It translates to CASSEQVFGYNEQFF.

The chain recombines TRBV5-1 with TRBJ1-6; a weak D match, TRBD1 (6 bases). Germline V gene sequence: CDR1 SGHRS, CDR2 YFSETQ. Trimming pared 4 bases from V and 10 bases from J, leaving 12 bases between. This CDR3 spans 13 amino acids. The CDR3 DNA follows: TGCGCCAGCAGCACCAACAGGGACTCACCCCTCCACTTT. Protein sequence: CASSTNRDSPLHF.

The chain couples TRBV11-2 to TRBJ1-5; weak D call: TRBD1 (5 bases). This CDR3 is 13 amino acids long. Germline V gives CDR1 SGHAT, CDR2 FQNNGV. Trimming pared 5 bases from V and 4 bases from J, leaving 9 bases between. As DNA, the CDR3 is TGTGCCAGCAGCCCGGACACAAATCAGCCCCAGCATTTT. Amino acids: CASSPDTNQPQHF.

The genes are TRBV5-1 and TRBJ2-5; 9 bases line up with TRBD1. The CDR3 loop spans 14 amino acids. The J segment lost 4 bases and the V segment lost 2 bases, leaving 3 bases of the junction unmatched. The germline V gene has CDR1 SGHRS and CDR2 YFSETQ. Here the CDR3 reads CASSFGQGRETQYF. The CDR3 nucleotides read TGCGCCAGCAGCTTCGGACAGGGGCGAGAGACCCAGTACTTC.

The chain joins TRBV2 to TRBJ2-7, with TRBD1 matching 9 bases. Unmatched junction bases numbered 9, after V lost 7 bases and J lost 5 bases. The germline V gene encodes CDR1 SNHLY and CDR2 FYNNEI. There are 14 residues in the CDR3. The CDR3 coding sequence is TGTGCCAGCAAATGGACAGGGGATATCCACGAGCAGTACTTC. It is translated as CASKWTGDIHEQYF. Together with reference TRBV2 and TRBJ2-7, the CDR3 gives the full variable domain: EPEVTQTPSHQVTQMGQEVILRCVPISNHLYFYWYRQILGQKVEFLVSFYNNEISEKSEIFDDQFSVERPDGSNFTLKIRSTKLEDSAMYFCASKWTGDIHEQYFGPGTRLTVT.

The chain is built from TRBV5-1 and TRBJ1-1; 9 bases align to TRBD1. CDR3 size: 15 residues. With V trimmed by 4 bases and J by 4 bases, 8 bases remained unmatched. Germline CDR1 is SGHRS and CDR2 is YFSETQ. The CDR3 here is CASSKQGADGTEAFF. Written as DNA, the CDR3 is TGCGCCAGCAGCAAACAGGGGGCGGACGGCACTGAAGCTTTCTTT.

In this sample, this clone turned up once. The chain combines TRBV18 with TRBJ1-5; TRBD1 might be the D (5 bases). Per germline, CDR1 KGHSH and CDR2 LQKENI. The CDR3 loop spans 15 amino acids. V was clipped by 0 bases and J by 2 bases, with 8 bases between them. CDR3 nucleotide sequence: TGTGCCAGCTCACCACCGTCACAGGGCAATCAGCCCCAGCATTTT. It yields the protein CASSPPSQGNQPQHF. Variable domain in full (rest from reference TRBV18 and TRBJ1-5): NAGVMQNPRHLVRRRGQEARLRCSPMKGHSHVYWYRQLPEEGLKFMVYLQKENIIDESGMPKERFSAEFPKEGPSILRIQQVVRGDSAAYFCASSPPSQGNQPQHFGDGTRLSIL.

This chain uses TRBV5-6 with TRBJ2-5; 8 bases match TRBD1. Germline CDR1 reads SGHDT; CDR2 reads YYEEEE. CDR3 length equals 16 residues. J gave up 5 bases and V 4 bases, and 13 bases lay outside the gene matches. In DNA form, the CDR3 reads TGTGCCAGCAGCCTCAGGACAGGGCAGATTACCGAGACCCAGTACTTC. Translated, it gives CASSLRTGQITETQYF.